This TCR beta chain was captured in a study of T cell repertoires in cytomegalovirus infection. TCRdb recomputed calls from the reads with MiXCR, one row per CDR3 protein. The table has about 740,000 distinct CDR3 sequences, about a third seen once. The CDR3 spans 16 residues. J gave up 2 bases and V 3 bases, and 10 bases lay outside the gene matches. Germline assignment: CDR1 SGHDT and CDR2 YYEEEE. The clonotype was recovered from a human donor in good health (CMV status not recorded). Some clones in this sample may be carry-over from other donors' samples. Sequencing used PBMCs. The chain is built from TRBV5-6 and TRBJ2-5, with TRBD2 matching 7 bases. The CDR3: CASSSLGPGLQETQYF. CDR3 sequence (DNA): TGTGCCAGCAGCTCGCTTGGCCCGGGACTACAAGAGACCCAGTACTTC.